These 27 T cell receptor beta chains were sequenced from one sample in a study of blood T cell repertoires in COVID-19. Repertoires were generated with immunoSEQ multiplex PCR, while TCRdb's copy carries only in-frame clones and drops some. The table includes about 110,000 clones, around 76% detected once. The sequenced sample was peripheral blood. These receptors originate from an elderly woman with acute or convalescent COVID-19.

This clone appeared a few times. This chain links TRBV28 with TRBJ1-1, with D uncertain. In germline, CDR1 is MDHEN, CDR2 SYDVKM. Trimming removed 5 bases at V and 1 base at J, with 17 bases between. This CDR3 is 16 amino acids long. CDR3 DNA: TGTGCCAGCAGTCCCTCTGGCAACCCTGGGAACACTGAAGCTTTCTTT. It specifies CASSPSGNPGNTEAFF.

The V gene is TRBV28, the J gene TRBJ2-4, with 7 bases identical to TRBD1. Trimming removed 3 bases from V and 2 bases from J; junction bases left unmatched: 10. There are 17 residues in the CDR3. CDR1 MDHEN and CDR2 SYDVKM come from the germline V gene. CDR3 sequence: CASSFLRGPGTKNIQYF. CDR3 nucleotides: TGTGCCAGCAGTTTCTTAAGGGGGCCCGGAACCAAAAACATTCAGTACTTC.

This chain connects TRBV7-3 to TRBJ1-1; no reliable D call. The germline V gene encodes CDR1 SGHTA and CDR2 FQGTGA. Trimming stripped 5 bases from V and 4 bases from J, with 17 bases between. The CDR3 contains 15 residues. Here the CDR3 reads CASSLIPGRGTEAFF. Written as DNA, the CDR3 is TGTGCCAGCAGCCTAATTCCGGGGAGAGGCACTGAAGCTTTCTTT. Together with reference TRBV7-3 and TRBJ1-1, the CDR3 gives the full variable domain: GAGVSQTPSNKVTEKGKYVELRCDPISGHTALYWYRQSLGQGPEFLIYFQGTGAADDSGLPNDRFFAVRPEGSVSTLKIQRTERGDSAVYLCASSLIPGRGTEAFFGQGTRLTVV.

The CDR3 loop reads CASSQHPVEQYF. CDR3 DNA sequence: TGTGCCAGCAGTCAACACCCTGTCGAGCAGTACTTC. This sequence joins TRBV12-3 or TRBV12-4 and TRBJ2-7, with unresolved D. CDR3 length equals 12 residues. The ends were cut back, 5 bases at V and 6 bases at J, with 11 bases in the middle.

The gene calls are TRBV6-1 and TRBJ1-2, with no clear D. Trimming removed 5 bases at V and 3 bases at J, with 13 bases between. CDR1 and CDR2 (germline): MNHNS, SASEGT. CDR3 size: 14 residues. In nucleotides, the CDR3 is TGTGCCAGCAGTACACTTTTGGGAGACTATGGCTACACCTTC. This gives the protein CASSTLLGDYGYTF.

This clone has just a few counts. The rearrangement uses TRBV5-5 and TRBJ2-4; 7 nucleotides match TRBD1. Trimming took 4 bases from V and 0 from J; bases not matched to a gene: 10. Germline CDR1 SGHKS, CDR2 YYEKEE (reference sequence). The CDR3 is made up of 17 amino acids. The CDR3 sequence is CASSRQGVEVAKNIQYF. For the CDR3, the DNA is TGTGCCAGCAGCCGCCAGGGGGTGGAGGTAGCCAAAAACATTCAGTACTTC.

The chain couples TRBV5-1 to TRBJ2-3; 8 nucleotides match TRBD1. Germline assignment: CDR1 SGHRS and CDR2 YFSETQ. With 4 bases clipped from V and 0 bases from J, the junction kept 4 bases outside the gene matches. This CDR3 region has 15 residues. The CDR3 DNA reads as TGCGCCAGCAGCCCCCGGACAGGGAGCACAGATACGCAGTATTTT. Translating it yields CASSPRTGSTDTQYF.

A few counts support this clone. The chain is built from TRBV5-4 and TRBJ1-6; D is possibly TRBD1 (6 bases). The CDR3 totals 16 residues. Trimming took off 2 bases at V and 7 bases at J, with 16 bases between the two ends. Looked up from germline, CDR1 is SGHNT and CDR2 is YYREEE (reference sequence). DNA of the CDR3: TGTGCCAGCAGCTTAGATACAAGGACAGAGAATTCACCCCTCCACTTT. Translated, it gives CASSLDTRTENSPLHF. The whole variable domain, filled in from reference TRBV5-4 and TRBJ1-6, reads ETGVTQSPTHLIKTRGQQVTLRCSSQSGHNTVSWYQQALGQGPQFIFQYYREEENGRGNFPPRFSGLQFPNYSSELNVNALELDDSALYLCASSLDTRTENSPLHFGNGTRLTVT.

This sequence joins TRBV6-5 and TRBJ1-1; 7 bases agree with TRBD1. The CDR3 spans 15 residues. Germline assignment: CDR1 MNHEY and CDR2 SVGAGI. V lost 6 bases to trimming and J lost 3 bases; unmatched junction nucleotides: 10. CDR3 amino acids: CASRPQRQGDTEAFF. The CDR3 DNA follows: TGTGCCAGCAGGCCACAGAGACAGGGCGACACTGAAGCTTTCTTT.

The CDR3 DNA follows: TGTGCCAGCAGCCGGACAGGGGCAAATTCACCCCTCCACTTT. Protein: CASSRTGANSPLHF. The chain recombines TRBV3-1 (or the pseudogene TRBV3-2) with TRBJ1-6, with 9 bases fitting TRBD1. Germline V lookup: CDR1 LGHDT, CDR2 YNNKEL (reference sequence). The CDR3 length is 14 residues. V dropped 4 bases and J dropped 7; count of bases not matched to a gene: 2.

The V and J genes are TRBV28 and TRBJ1-1; 10 nucleotides match TRBD1. Unmatched junction bases numbered 11, after V lost 8 bases and J lost 5 bases. This CDR3 has 15 amino acids. Germline V gene data show CDR1 as MDHEN and CDR2 as SYDVKM. CDR3 nucleotide sequence: TGTGCCAGCCTAAGGTACGGGACAGGGGAAACTGAAGCTTTCTTT. The encoded protein is CASLRYGTGETEAFF.

The chain combines TRBV7-8 with TRBJ2-1; 8 bases agree with TRBD2. J was trimmed by 2 bases and V by 5 bases; bases with no gene match: 5. Germline values: CDR1 SGHVS, CDR2 FQNEAQ. The CDR3 totals 15 residues. The CDR3 DNA sequence: TGTGCCAGCAGCCAAAGCGGGAGTGCCTACAATGAGCAGTTCTTC. Residues: CASSQSGSAYNEQFF. Full variable domain (rest looked up from reference TRBV7-8 and TRBJ2-1): GAGVSQSPRYKVAKRGQDVALRCDPISGHVSLFWYQQALGQGPEFLTYFQNEAQLDKSGLPSDRFFAERPEGSVSTLKIQRTQQEDSAVYLCASSQSGSAYNEQFFGPGTRLTVL.

The V gene is TRBV7-2, the J gene TRBJ1-5, with a possible D match to TRBD1 (5 bases). The V gene lost 5 bases and the J gene lost 4 bases, with 18 bases spanning the gap. This CDR3 contains 16 residues. Germline CDR1 SGHTA, CDR2 FQGNSA. The CDR3 DNA is TGTGCCAGCAGCCCGGACCCGGGGCGGGGTAATCAGCCCCAGCATTTT. Translated, it gives CASSPDPGRGNQPQHF.

The rearrangement links TRBV19 to TRBJ1-5; weak D call: TRBD1 (5 bases). Per germline, CDR1 LNHDA and CDR2 SQIVND (reference sequence). CDR3 length: 12 amino acids. Between the trimmed V and J ends, which lost 4 bases and 9 bases, there was a span of 10 bases. CDR3 sequence (DNA): TGTGCCAGTAGTACCCCGGGGGGGCCCCAGCATTTT. Its translation is CASSTPGGPQHF.

The rearrangement joins TRBV9 to TRBJ2-1; 12 nucleotides align to TRBD2. Germline V lookup: CDR1 SGDLS, CDR2 YYNGEE. The CDR3 consists of 16 residues. The trim removed 3 bases at V and 8 bases at J, leaving 9 bases unmatched. The CDR3, as DNA: TGTGCCAGCAGCGGTGGACTAGCGGGGAACCTACATGAGCAGTTCTTC. Its translation: CASSGGLAGNLHEQFF.

The V and J genes are TRBV5-1 and TRBJ2-7; 9 bases agree with TRBD2. Trimming cost V 5 bases and J 2 bases; bases outside gene matches: 8. The germline CDR1 and CDR2 sequences are SGHRS and YFSETQ. The CDR3 covers 15 residues. The CDR3 sequence is CASSWASGITYEQYF. For the CDR3, the DNA is TGCGCCAGCAGTTGGGCTAGCGGGATCACCTACGAGCAGTACTTC.

The chain combines TRBV30 with TRBJ1-4; the D gene is possibly TRBD1 (6 bases). Trimming cost V 2 bases and J 7 bases, with 17 bases left between them. CDR3 length equals 15 residues. CDR1 is GTSNPN, CDR2 SVGIG, per germline (reference sequence). The CDR3 nucleotides read TGTGCCTGGAGTAACGACAGGATCGGTAGTGAAAAACTGTTTTTT. Protein product: CAWSNDRIGSEKLFF.

The genes are TRBV5-4 and TRBJ2-5; 9 bases are shared with TRBD2. This CDR3 is built from 15 residues. Germline V gene data show CDR1 as SGHNT and CDR2 as YYREEE (reference sequence). With V trimmed by 0 bases and J by 3 bases, 3 bases remained unmatched. The CDR3 spells CASSLVVAGEETQYF. CDR3 DNA sequence: TGTGCCAGCAGCTTGGTGGTAGCGGGAGAAGAGACCCAGTACTTC.

The chain couples TRBV3-1 (or the pseudogene TRBV3-2) to TRBJ2-7; the match to TRBD2 covers 10 bases. Germline V gives CDR1 LGHDT, CDR2 YNNKEL (reference sequence). The trim removed 4 bases at V and 5 bases at J, leaving 5 bases unmatched. This CDR3 has 14 amino acids. This chain's CDR3 is CASSRTSGLHEQYF. The CDR3 coding sequence is TGTGCCAGCAGCCGGACTAGCGGACTCCACGAGCAGTACTTC.

The chain combines TRBV7-2 with TRBJ2-1; the match to TRBD2 covers 9 bases. Germline CDR1 and CDR2: SGHTA and FQGNSA. The CDR3 sequence is 18 residues long. With 1 base clipped from V and 3 bases from J, the junction kept 10 bases outside the gene matches. The CDR3 spells CASSLEIGLAGRYNEQFF. CDR3 nucleotides: TGTGCCAGCAGCTTAGAGATCGGTCTAGCGGGACGCTACAATGAGCAGTTCTTC.

The rearrangement joins TRBV21-1 to TRBJ1-1; TRBD1, the table's D call, was not compared with the DNA. TRBV21-1 is described as a pseudogene. The CDR3 consists of 19 residues. The CDR3 sequence is CASSKALWDRGRMNTEAFF. DNA for the CDR3: TGTGCCAGCAGCAAAGCGCTTTGGGACAGGGGGCGGATGAACACTGAAGCTTTCTTT.

This chain joins TRBV4-1 and TRBJ2-5; 11 bases match TRBD2. CDR1 and CDR2 (germline): MGHRA, YSYEKL. The CDR3 contains 17 residues. After removal of 1 base from V and 1 base from J, the junction contained 5 bases not matched to a gene. The CDR3 loop reads CASSQAGLAGSQETQYF. The CDR3 coding sequence is TGCGCCAGCAGCCAAGCAGGACTAGCGGGTAGCCAAGAGACCCAGTACTTC.

The chain combines TRBV5-6 with TRBJ1-1; a possible D gene is TRBD1 (5 bases). Germline values: CDR1 SGHDT, CDR2 YYEEEE. With 1 base removed from V and 6 bases from J, the gap between germline ends came to 13 bases. The CDR3 spans 14 residues. The CDR3 loop reads CASSLQGGRAEAFF. CDR3 sequence (DNA): TGTGCCAGCAGCTTGCAGGGAGGGAGAGCTGAAGCTTTCTTT.

The chain combines TRBV10-1 with TRBJ2-1; 12 bases fit TRBD1. Per the germline V gene, CDR1 is WNHNN and CDR2 is SYGVQD (reference sequence). V lost 7 bases to trimming and J lost 6 bases; unmatched junction nucleotides: 7. CDR3 length: 15 amino acids. CDR3 loop: CASNPGTGGSNEQFF. For the CDR3, the DNA is TGCGCCAGCAACCCCGGGACAGGGGGCTCCAATGAGCAGTTCTTC.

The genes are TRBV5-1 and TRBJ1-2; the D gene is possibly TRBD1 (6 bases). The V end lost 1 base, the J end lost 5 bases, and 12 bases lay between the germline ends. Germline V gene lookup returns CDR1 SGHRS and CDR2 YFSETQ. The CDR3 covers 14 residues. The CDR3 loop is CASSLPLGAYGYTF. The CDR3 nucleotides read TGCGCCAGCAGCTTGCCCCTGGGGGCTTATGGCTACACCTTC.

This clone was seen a single time. J is TRBJ2-3 and V is TRBV7-3; tentative D call: TRBD2 (5 bases). This CDR3 region has 14 residues. Germline V gene data show CDR1 as SGHTA and CDR2 as FQGTGA. V lost 7 bases and J lost 1, with 12 bases in between. The CDR3 here is CASKRTAGTDTQYF. DNA of the CDR3: TGTGCCAGCAAGAGGACTGCAGGCACAGATACGCAGTATTTT.

The chain employs TRBV7-9 and TRBJ1-5; 8 bases line up with TRBD1. Germline V lookup: CDR1 SEHNR, CDR2 FQNEAQ (reference sequence). The CDR3 runs 13 residues. The junction had 2 bases not matched to a gene; V was cut back by 5 bases and J by 5 bases. The CDR3 region has the DNA TGTGCCAGCAGCCTACAGGGGGATCAGCCCCAGCATTTT. Its protein product is CASSLQGDQPQHF.